Below, 18 T cell receptor beta chains from the same sample are listed, as sequenced in a study of T cell responses to AZD1222 COVID-19 vaccine. TCRdb's table, derived via immunoSEQ multiplex PCR, lists solely in-frame clones and lacks some. The data hold about 120,000 clones, with 86% observed a single time. Sequencing was performed on peripheral blood, taken 28 days after the second AZD1222 dose. Receptor source: an adult who received the AZD1222 COVID-19 vaccine.

The count of this clone is one. The V gene is TRBV3-1 (or the pseudogene TRBV3-2), the J gene TRBJ1-6, with a weak D call TRBD1 (6 bases). This CDR3 has 15 residues. Germline lookup yields CDR1 LGHDT and CDR2 YNNKEL (reference sequence). V was trimmed by 5 bases and J by 7 bases, leaving 15 bases between them. This CDR3 is CASSSPRGENSPLHF. Written as DNA, the CDR3 is TGTGCCAGCAGCTCGCCCAGGGGAGAAAATTCACCCCTCCACTTT.

V gene TRBV19 combines with J gene TRBJ2-3; D is unresolved. Looked up from germline, CDR1 is LNHDA and CDR2 is SQIVND (reference sequence). The CDR3 has 14 residues. Trimming removed 9 bases at V and 0 bases at J, with 13 bases between. This CDR3 is CASKQWSSTDTQYF. The CDR3 nucleotides read TGTGCCAGCAAACAGTGGTCTAGCACAGATACGCAGTATTTT.

The chain recombines TRBV2 with TRBJ2-5; D uncertain. CDR3 length equals 11 residues. Germline CDR1 reads SNHLY; CDR2 reads FYNNEI. V gave up 4 bases and J gave up 4 bases, with 4 bases separating them. CDR3 bases: TGTGCCAGCAGTGTTACAGAGACCCAGTACTTC. Translated: CASSVTETQYF.

The chain has TRBV28 and TRBJ1-5; D is ambiguous. Trimming removed 4 bases from V and 0 bases from J, with 4 bases in between. The length of the CDR3 is 13 residues. In germline, CDR1 is MDHEN, CDR2 SYDVKM. CDR3 DNA: TGTGCCAGCAGTTCAAATAGCAATCAGCCCCAGCATTTT. Translated: CASSSNSNQPQHF. The full variable domain, with the rest looked up from reference TRBV28 and TRBJ1-5, is DVKVTQSSRYLVKRTGEKVFLECVQDMDHENMFWYRQDPGLGLRLIYFSYDVKMKEKGDIPEGYSVSREKKERFSLILESASTNQTSMYLCASSSNSNQPQHFGDGTRLSIL.

The chain joins TRBV5-4 to TRBJ2-1; D is unresolved. The CDR3 consists of 14 residues. Germline CDR1 SGHNT, CDR2 YYREEE (reference sequence). Trimming shortened V by 0 bases and J by 4 bases, and 8 bases separated the two germline ends. CDR3 residues: CASSLDYSYNEQFF. The CDR3 DNA reads TGTGCCAGCAGCTTGGATTACTCTTACAATGAGCAGTTCTTC. The full variable domain, its missing parts supplied by reference TRBV5-4 and TRBJ2-1, is ETGVTQSPTHLIKTRGQQVTLRCSSQSGHNTVSWYQQALGQGPQFIFQYYREEENGRGNFPPRFSGLQFPNYSSELNVNALELDDSALYLCASSLDYSYNEQFFGPGTRLTVL.

This clone was found a few times. The rearrangement joins TRBV30 to TRBJ1-6; D call uncertain. The germline V gene encodes CDR1 GTSNPN and CDR2 SVGIG (reference sequence). This CDR3 is built from 15 residues. V was pared by 3 bases and J by 0 bases, with 9 bases between. The CDR3 sequence: CAWRTGSSYNSPLHF. Written as DNA, the CDR3 is TGTGCCTGGAGGACCGGTAGCTCCTATAATTCACCCCTCCACTTT.

The genes are TRBV19 and TRBJ2-7; 7 bases agree with TRBD1. The V gene end was trimmed by 5 bases and the J gene end by 6 bases; junction bases not matched to a gene: 10. The CDR3 has 14 amino acids. CDR1 LNHDA and CDR2 SQIVND come from the germline V gene (reference sequence). The CDR3 is CASSPTGQRSEQYF. Here the CDR3 DNA reads TGTGCCAGTAGTCCCACGGGACAGAGATCCGAGCAGTACTTC.

This rearrangement joins TRBV5-4 to TRBJ2-7; 7 bases align to TRBD1. This CDR3 spans 15 amino acids. V lost 0 bases and J lost 2; bases outside the gene matches: 5. The germline V gene has CDR1 SGHNT and CDR2 YYREEE (reference sequence). The CDR3 here is CASSLAGTEAYEQYF. DNA of the CDR3: TGTGCCAGCAGCTTGGCGGGGACAGAAGCCTACGAGCAGTACTTC.

This clone came up a few times. The chain couples TRBV11-1 to TRBJ2-1, with TRBD1 matching over 9 bases. This CDR3 region has 15 residues. V shed 3 bases and J 8 bases; nucleotides not matched to a gene: 8. Per the germline V gene, CDR1 is SGHAT and CDR2 is FQDESV (reference sequence). The CDR3 is CASSFTGTGPHEQFF. In DNA form, the CDR3 reads TGTGCCAGCAGCTTCACCGGGACAGGGCCACATGAGCAGTTCTTC.

This chain links TRBV18 with TRBJ1-5; D may be TRBD1 (5 bases). Trimming left V 5 bases short and J 2 bases short, with 10 bases between. The CDR3 is made up of 14 amino acids. Germline V lookup: CDR1 KGHSH, CDR2 LQKENI. The CDR3 here is CASSSGGGNQPQHF. In DNA form, the CDR3 reads TGTGCCAGCTCATCTGGGGGTGGCAATCAGCCCCAGCATTTT. Filled out from reference TRBV18 and TRBJ1-5, the complete variable domain reads NAGVMQNPRHLVRRRGQEARLRCSPMKGHSHVYWYRQLPEEGLKFMVYLQKENIIDESGMPKERFSAEFPKEGPSILRIQQVVRGDSAAYFCASSSGGGNQPQHFGDGTRLSIL.

The V gene is TRBV2, the J gene TRBJ1-5; no firm D call. This CDR3 has 13 amino acids. V lost 4 bases and J 0 bases, leaving 4 bases between the germline ends. CDR1 and CDR2 (germline): SNHLY, FYNNEI. The CDR3, as DNA: TGTGCCAGCAGTGTGGGTAGCAATCAGCCCCAGCATTTT. Residues: CASSVGSNQPQHF.

The CDR3 spells CASSLDGLYNSPLHF. The CDR3 coding sequence is TGTGCCAGCAGCTTAGATGGGCTCTATAATTCACCCCTCCACTTT. This chain joins TRBV11-2 and TRBJ1-6; D gene ambiguous. This CDR3 has 15 residues. V lost 0 bases and J 3 bases, leaving 6 bases between the germline ends. Germline CDR1 reads SGHAT; CDR2 reads FQNNGV. Looking up the rest from reference TRBV11-2 and TRBJ1-6 gives the full variable domain: EAGVAQSPRYKIIEKRQSVAFWCNPISGHATLYWYQQILGQGPKLLIQFQNNGVVDDSQLPKDRFSAERLKGVDSTLKIQPAKLEDSAVYLCASSLDGLYNSPLHFGNGTRLTVT.

The V and J genes are TRBV2 and TRBJ2-7; 8 bases fit TRBD2. The CDR3 is 14 residues long. With 1 base clipped from V and 3 bases from J, the junction kept 2 bases outside the gene matches. From germline, CDR1 is SNHLY and CDR2 FYNNEI. CDR3 protein: CASSEGGGIYEQYF. For the CDR3, the DNA is TGTGCCAGCAGTGAAGGCGGGGGGATCTACGAGCAGTACTTC.

J is TRBJ1-5 and V is TRBV27; TRBD1 agrees at 8 bases. Losses at the gene ends were 5 bases for V and 4 bases for J; bases not matched to a gene: 4. The germline V gene encodes CDR1 MNHEY and CDR2 SMNVEV (reference sequence). This CDR3 has 14 amino acids. CDR3 DNA: TGTGCCAGCAGTGAACAGGGGGGAAATCAGCCCCAGCATTTT. It translates to CASSEQGGNQPQHF.

This clone was detected once. This CDR3 is also generated by other DNA sequences in the sample. CDR3 in DNA: TGTGCCAGCAGCGTAGGTCGAGAAGAGACCCAGTACTTC. Its translation: CASSVGREETQYF. This chain uses TRBV9 with TRBJ2-5, with D uncertain. Deletions cut 0 bases from V and 3 bases from J, with 6 bases between. Germline V CDR1 and CDR2: SGDLS, YYNGEE. The CDR3 is 13 residues long.

The CDR3 DNA follows: TGTGCCAGCAGCCCCTGGACAGGGGGATCTAATGAGCAGTTCTTC. It is translated as CASSPWTGGSNEQFF. The chain has TRBV5-4 and TRBJ2-1; 10 bases are shared with TRBD1. The trim removed 4 bases at V and 7 bases at J, leaving 8 bases unmatched. In germline, CDR1 is SGHNT, CDR2 YYREEE (reference sequence). The CDR3 contains 15 residues.

The chain employs TRBV7-2 and TRBJ2-5, with TRBD2 matching over 15 bases. The CDR3 extends over 16 amino acids. With V trimmed by 5 bases and J by 3 bases, 4 bases remained unmatched. Looked up from germline, CDR1 is SGHTA and CDR2 is FQGNSA. In DNA, the CDR3 is TGTGCCAGCAGCACCAGGACTAGCGGGGGGGAAGAGACCCAGTACTTC. As protein: CASSTRTSGGEETQYF.

J is TRBJ2-5 and V is TRBV7-2; 13 bases are a match to TRBD2. The trim removed 6 bases at V and 10 bases at J, leaving 8 bases unmatched. CDR3 length equals 14 residues. CDR1 is SGHTA, CDR2 FQGNSA, per germline. The CDR3 DNA follows: TGTGCCAGCAGGGCCCCGGGACTAGCGGGGTTCCAGTACTTC. It yields the protein CASRAPGLAGFQYF.